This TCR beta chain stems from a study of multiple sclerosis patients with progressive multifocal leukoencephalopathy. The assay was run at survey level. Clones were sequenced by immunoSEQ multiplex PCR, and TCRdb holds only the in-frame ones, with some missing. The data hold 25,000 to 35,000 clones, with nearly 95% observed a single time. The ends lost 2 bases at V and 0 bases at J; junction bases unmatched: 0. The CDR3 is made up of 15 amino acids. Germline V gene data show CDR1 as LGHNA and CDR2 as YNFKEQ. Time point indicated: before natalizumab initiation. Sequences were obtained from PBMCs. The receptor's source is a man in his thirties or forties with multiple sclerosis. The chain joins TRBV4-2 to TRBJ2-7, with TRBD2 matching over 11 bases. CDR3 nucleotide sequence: TGTGCCAGCAGCCAAACTAGCGGGAGCTCCTACGAGCAGTACTTC. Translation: CASSQTSGSSYEQYF.